The sequence of this T cell receptor beta chain was determined in a study of human T cells and chemical hapten exposure. Overall study results and limits: Significantly more large CDR3 similarity clusters were formed by expanded TCRs than by controls. Patch test score showed a positive correlation with PT1 expanded TCR counts.

The library attached unique molecular identifiers to individual cDNA molecules. From the RACE reads, TCRdb called clonotypes with MiXCR, one entry per CDR3 protein. The table has roughly 380,000 distinct CDR3 sequences, approximately 5.1% seen once. The V and J ends lost 0 bases and 0 bases respectively, with 14 bases between them. The V gene's germline CDR1 is MNHEY and CDR2 SVGAGI. CDR3 size: 17 residues. Documented time point: pre-sensitization, week 0. Treatment here: therapeutic diphenylcyclopropenone sensitization with weekly scalp DPC. A note on this clonotype: Its antigen remains unknown.

The V gene is TRBV6-5, the J gene TRBJ1-2; TRBD1 is a possible D gene (6 bases). Material: whole blood, obtained in connection with sensitization to the hapten diphenylcyclopropenone (DPC). This receptor was taken from a woman aged 45 to 65 with alopecia areata. Some clones in this sample may be carry-over from other donors' samples. CDR3: CASSYSSTGRPNYGYTF. CDR3 DNA sequence: TGTGCCAGCAGTTACTCGAGCACAGGGAGGCCTAACTATGGCTACACCTTC.